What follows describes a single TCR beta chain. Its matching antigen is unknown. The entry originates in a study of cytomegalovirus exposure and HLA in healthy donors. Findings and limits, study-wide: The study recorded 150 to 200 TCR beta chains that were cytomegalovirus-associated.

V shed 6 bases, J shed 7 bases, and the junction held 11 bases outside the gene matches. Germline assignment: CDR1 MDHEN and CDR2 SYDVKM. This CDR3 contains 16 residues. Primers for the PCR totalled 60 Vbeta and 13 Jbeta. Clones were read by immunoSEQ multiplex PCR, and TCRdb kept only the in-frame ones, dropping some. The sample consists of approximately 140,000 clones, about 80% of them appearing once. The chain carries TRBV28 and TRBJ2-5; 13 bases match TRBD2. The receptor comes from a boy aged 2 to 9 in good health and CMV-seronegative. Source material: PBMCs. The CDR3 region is CASSRGLAGSGGTQYF. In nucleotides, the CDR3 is TGTGCCAGCAGCCGGGGACTAGCGGGGTCAGGAGGGACCCAGTACTTC.